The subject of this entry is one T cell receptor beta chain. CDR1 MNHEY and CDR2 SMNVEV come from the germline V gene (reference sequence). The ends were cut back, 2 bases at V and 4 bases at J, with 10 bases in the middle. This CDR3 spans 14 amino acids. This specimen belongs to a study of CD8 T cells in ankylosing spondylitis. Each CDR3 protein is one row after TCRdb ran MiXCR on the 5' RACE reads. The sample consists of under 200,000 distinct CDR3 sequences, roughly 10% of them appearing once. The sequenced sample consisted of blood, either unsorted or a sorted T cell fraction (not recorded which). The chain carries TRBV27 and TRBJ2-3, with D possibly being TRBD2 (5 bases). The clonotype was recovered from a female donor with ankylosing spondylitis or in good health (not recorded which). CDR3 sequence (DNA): TGTGCCAGCAGTTTAGCGGGTTCCGCAGATACGCAGTATTTT. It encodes CASSLAGSADTQYF.